These 14 T cell receptor beta chains were sequenced from one sample in a study of OX40 agonist ivuxolimab in advanced cancers. TCRdb's table, derived via immunoSEQ multiplex PCR, lists solely in-frame clones and lacks some. Here the sample spans over 50,000 clones, around 89% being singletons. Here the sequenced sample was CD4+ or CD8+ T cells sorted from blood, taken in a trial of the OX40 agonist ivuxolimab. Every receptor here comes from an adult with an advanced solid tumor such as melanoma, head and neck, liver or kidney cancer.

V usage is TRBV27 and J usage is TRBJ2-7, with 10 positions matching TRBD2. V shed 7 bases and J 3 bases; nucleotides not matched to a gene: 12. Looked up from germline, CDR1 is MNHEY and CDR2 is SMNVEV (reference sequence). The CDR3 is 16 amino acids. CDR3 amino acids: CASTPSRASGSYEQYF. The CDR3 nucleotides are TGTGCCAGCACCCCCAGCCGGGCTAGCGGGAGCTACGAGCAGTACTTC.

The J gene is TRBJ1-4, the V gene TRBV6-6, with D perhaps TRBD1 (5 bases). The CDR3 totals 14 residues. V was trimmed by 5 bases and J by 5 bases, leaving 12 bases between them. Germline V gene sequence: CDR1 MNHNY, CDR2 SVGAGI (reference sequence). CDR3: CASSNGTPNEKLFF. The DNA for the CDR3 is TGTGCCAGCAGTAACGGGACCCCAAATGAAAAACTGTTTTTT.

The genes are TRBV28 and TRBJ2-1; D perhaps matches TRBD2 (5 bases). This CDR3 comprises 11 residues. Germline values: CDR1 MDHEN, CDR2 SYDVKM. V was shortened by 8 bases and J by 11 bases, with 13 bases between the two germline ends. The CDR3 DNA follows: TGTGCCAGCTGCGCCGGAGGTCAGCAGTTCTTC. This translates into CASCAGGQQFF.

The gene calls are TRBV7-9 and TRBJ2-7; D is undetermined. The V end was cut by 0 bases, the J end by 0 bases, with 6 bases between. The germline CDR1 and CDR2 sequences are SEHNR and FQNEAQ (reference sequence). CDR3 length: 14 amino acids. The CDR3 loop reads CASSLATGSYEQYF. The CDR3, as DNA: TGTGCCAGCAGCTTAGCGACCGGCTCCTACGAGCAGTACTTC.

J is TRBJ2-1 and V is TRBV5-1, with D tentatively TRBD2 (6 bases). In germline, CDR1 is SGHRS, CDR2 YFSETQ. Trimming left V 3 bases short and J 6 bases short, with 16 bases between. The CDR3 extends over 15 amino acids. The CDR3 sequence is CASSWGLRRGNEQFF. CDR3 DNA sequence: TGCGCCAGCAGCTGGGGTCTCCGGCGGGGCAATGAGCAGTTCTTC.

The chain employs TRBV10-1 and TRBJ1-1; 7 bases agree with TRBD1. Unmatched junction bases numbered 14, after V lost 9 bases and J lost 7 bases. This CDR3 has 14 residues. Germline V gene data show CDR1 as WNHNN and CDR2 as SYGVQD (reference sequence). CDR3 sequence (DNA): TGCGCCAGTACTTCCCAGACAGGGAGCGGTGAAGCTTTCTTT. This encodes CASTSQTGSGEAFF.

J is TRBJ1-1 and V is TRBV29-1; no clear D. V dropped 0 bases and J dropped 11 bases, with 19 bases sitting between them. Germline V gene sequence: CDR1 SQVTM, CDR2 ANQGSEA. This CDR3 comprises 14 residues. The CDR3 is CSVEDAFEGPRAFF. The CDR3 bases are TGCAGCGTTGAAGACGCGTTCGAGGGCCCGAGGGCTTTCTTT.

The rearrangement links TRBV5-4 to TRBJ1-2, with D perhaps TRBD1 (6 bases). This CDR3 has 14 amino acids. V was pared by 0 bases and J by 4 bases, with 10 bases between. In germline, CDR1 is SGHNT, CDR2 YYREEE (reference sequence). In DNA, the CDR3 is TGTGCCAGCAGCTTGGAGGCAGGGGCCTATGGCTACACCTTC. It encodes CASSLEAGAYGYTF.

In this sample, this clone is medium-sized. This chain uses TRBV29-1 with TRBJ1-2; D might be TRBD1 (5 bases). This CDR3 spans 10 amino acids. Trimming removed 5 bases from V and 6 bases from J, with 7 bases in between. Germline CDR1 is SQVTM and CDR2 is ANQGSEA. CDR3 region: CSVWGDGYTF. In DNA, the CDR3 is TGCAGCGTTTGGGGCGATGGCTACACCTTC.

The genes are TRBV4-1 and TRBJ2-7, with 12 bases lining up with TRBD2. The CDR3 length is 16 residues. V lost 4 bases to trimming and J lost 6 bases; unmatched junction nucleotides: 10. Looked up from germline, CDR1 is MGHRA and CDR2 is YSYEKL. This chain's CDR3 is CASSLLTSGRGGEQYF. CDR3 in DNA: TGCGCCAGCAGCCTACTGACTAGCGGGAGAGGGGGCGAGCAGTACTTC.

The DNA of the CDR3 is TGTGCCTGGAGAACAGGGGGTTTCACCTACGAGCAGTACTTC. This codes for CAWRTGGFTYEQYF. The rearrangement joins TRBV30 to TRBJ2-7; TRBD1 agrees at 8 bases. This CDR3 has 14 amino acids. Germline loops: CDR1 GTSNPN, CDR2 SVGIG (reference sequence). J gave up 2 bases and V 3 bases, and 6 bases lay outside the gene matches.

V is TRBV5-4 and J is TRBJ1-6, with no clear D. CDR3 size: 14 residues. The V and J ends lost 0 bases and 9 bases respectively, with 10 bases between them. Germline assignment: CDR1 SGHNT and CDR2 YYREEE (reference sequence). CDR3 in DNA: TGTGCCAGCAGCTTGGGAGAACGAGGTTCACCCCTCCACTTT. As protein: CASSLGERGSPLHF.

The chain has TRBV2 and TRBJ1-5, with a tentative D call TRBD1 (6 bases). V was shortened by 7 bases and J by 6 bases, with 13 bases between the two germline ends. Looked up from germline, CDR1 is SNHLY and CDR2 is FYNNEI. This CDR3 contains 13 residues. Here the CDR3 reads CASTSGVGQPQHF. The CDR3 DNA is TGTGCCAGCACCTCAGGGGTTGGTCAGCCCCAGCATTTT.

This chain joins TRBV9 and TRBJ2-6; 9 positions match TRBD1. Germline CDR1 reads SGDLS; CDR2 reads YYNGEE. Trimming at V came to 6 bases and at J to 0 bases, leaving 4 bases not matched to a gene. This CDR3 comprises 16 residues. CDR3 residues: CASKDRGDSGANVLTF. CDR3 sequence (DNA): TGTGCCAGCAAAGACAGGGGGGACTCTGGGGCCAACGTCCTGACTTTC.